One sample yielded the 10 T cell receptor beta chains listed below, sequenced in a study of CD8 T cells in Susac syndrome. Reverse transcription used about 0.45 to 1 ug RNA and random hexamers. TCRdb processed the immunoSEQ multiplex PCR reads anew with MiXCR; each CDR3 protein has one entry. This table holds approximately 140,000 distinct CDR3 sequences, 94% found once. The sequenced sample was CD8+ T cells from PBMCs. All receptors come from a human donor in good health.

The chain employs TRBV6-4 and TRBJ2-1; 10 bases match TRBD2. Germline assignment: CDR1 MRHNA and CDR2 SNTAGT. This CDR3 contains 15 residues. Germline trimming cut 3 bases from V and 10 bases from J; bases unmatched to any gene: 9. The CDR3 DNA reads as TGTGCCAGCAGTGAAGGGCTAGCGGGAGTATGGGAGCAGTTCTTC. Translating gives CASSEGLAGVWEQFF.

In this sample, this clonotype turned up once. The DNA of the CDR3 is TGTGCCAGCAGCTTCGGGCGAGCGAATGAGCAGTTCTTC. Its protein is CASSFGRANEQFF. The V call is TRBV13, the J call TRBJ2-1; no clear D. This CDR3 contains 13 residues. V was pared by 3 bases and J by 7 bases, with 10 bases between. In germline, CDR1 is PRHDT, CDR2 FYEKMQ (reference sequence).

The chain joins TRBV5-6 to TRBJ1-4; D unresolved. V was cut by 3 bases and J by 10 bases, with 7 bases left in between. From germline, CDR1 is SGHDT and CDR2 YYEEEE. The CDR3 spans 11 residues. The CDR3 bases are TGTGCCAGCAGCTACGGAGGAAAACTGTTTTTT. As protein: CASSYGGKLFF.

This sequence joins TRBV27 and TRBJ2-7; TRBD1 might be the D (6 bases). The CDR3 contains 13 residues. From germline, CDR1 is MNHEY and CDR2 SMNVEV (reference sequence). V gave up 3 bases and J gave up 6 bases, with 12 bases separating them. The CDR3, as DNA: TGTGCCAGCAGTTTCCTACAGGGAAGCGAGCAGTACTTC. Protein sequence: CASSFLQGSEQYF.

This clonotype was counted between two and nine times. This rearrangement joins TRBV20-1 to TRBJ2-7; tentatively, D is TRBD1 (6 bases). The length of the CDR3 is 13 residues. Trimming took 3 bases from V and 0 from J, leaving 9 bases between them. Germline-derived CDR1 and CDR2 are DFQATT and SNEGSKA (reference sequence). CDR3 sequence (DNA): TGCAGTGCTAGGGTAGGGGGCTCCTACGAGCAGTACTTC. Its translation: CSARVGGSYEQYF.

The rearrangement joins TRBV4-2 to TRBJ1-4; D unresolved. Trimming left V 4 bases short and J 1 base short, with 7 bases between. The CDR3 has 14 amino acids. In germline, CDR1 is LGHNA, CDR2 YNFKEQ. The CDR3 loop reads CASSLSGTNEKLFF. In DNA form, the CDR3 reads TGTGCCAGCAGCCTCAGTGGAACTAATGAAAAACTGTTTTTT.

This chain joins TRBV7-6 and TRBJ2-7; D ambiguous. The germline CDR1 and CDR2 sequences are SGHVS and FNYEAQ. The CDR3 totals 12 residues. The germline V and J ends were trimmed by 0 bases and 5 bases, with 5 bases remaining between them. The CDR3: CASSLAVDEQYF. CDR3 DNA sequence: TGTGCCAGCAGCTTAGCGGTCGACGAGCAGTACTTC. Supplemented by reference TRBV7-6 and TRBJ2-7, the full variable domain reads GAGVSQSPRYKVTKRGQDVALRCDPISGHVSLYWYRQALGQGPEFLTYFNYEAQQDKSGLPNDRFSAERPEGSISTLTIQRTEQRDSAMYRCASSLAVDEQYFGPGTRLTVT.

The chain has TRBV6-2 or TRBV6-3 and TRBJ2-7, with 12 bases lining up with TRBD2. The junction had 5 bases not matched to a gene; V was cut back by 3 bases and J by 2 bases. Germline lookup yields CDR1 MNHEY and CDR2 SVGEGT. The length of the CDR3 is 16 residues. The CDR3 bases are TGTGCCAGCAGTTATGTCCGACTAGCGGGGGCCTACGAGCAGTACTTC. Amino acid sequence: CASSYVRLAGAYEQYF.

The rearrangement uses TRBV20-1 and TRBJ2-1; possibly TRBD2 for D (6 bases). This CDR3 contains 14 residues. The germline CDR1 and CDR2 sequences are DFQATT and SNEGSKA (reference sequence). Deletions cut 1 base from V and 7 bases from J, with 14 bases between. Here the CDR3 DNA reads TGCAGTGCTAGAGGCCTCCGGGGGTGGAATGAGCAGTTCTTC. This encodes CSARGLRGWNEQFF.

The gene calls are TRBV15 and TRBJ2-7; possible D gene TRBD1, 6 bases. The CDR3 has 14 amino acids. CDR1 LNHNV and CDR2 YYDKDF come from the germline V gene (reference sequence). The ends were cut back, 5 bases at V and 2 bases at J, with 13 bases in the middle. This CDR3 reads CATSVRTGTYEQYF. The CDR3 coding sequence is TGTGCCACCAGCGTGAGAACAGGGACCTACGAGCAGTACTTC. Supplemented by reference TRBV15 and TRBJ2-7, the full variable domain reads DAMVIQNPRYQVTQFGKPVTLSCSQTLNHNVMYWYQQKSSQAPKLLFHYYDKDFNNEADTPDNFQSRRPNTSFCFLDIRSPGLGDTAMYLCATSVRTGTYEQYFGPGTRLTVT.